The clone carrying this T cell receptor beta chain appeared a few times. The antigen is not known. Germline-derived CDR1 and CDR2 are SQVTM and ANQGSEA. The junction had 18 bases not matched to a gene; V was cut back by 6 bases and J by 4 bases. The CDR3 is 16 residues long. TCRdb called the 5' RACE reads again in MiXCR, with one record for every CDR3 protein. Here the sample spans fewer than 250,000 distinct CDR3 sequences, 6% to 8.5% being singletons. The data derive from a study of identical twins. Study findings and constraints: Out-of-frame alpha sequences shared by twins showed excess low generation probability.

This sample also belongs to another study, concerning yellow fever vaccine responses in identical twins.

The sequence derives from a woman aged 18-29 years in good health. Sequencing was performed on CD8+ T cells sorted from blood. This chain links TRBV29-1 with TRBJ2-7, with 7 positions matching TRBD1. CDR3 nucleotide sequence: TGCAGCGTAACAAAGGGGGCCTTCCCGACTCCTTACGAGCAGTACTTC. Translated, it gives CSVTKGAFPTPYEQYF.